This TCR beta chain was identified during a study of shared clonotypes between healthy human individuals. Positively selected for CCR7, the CD45RO-negative cells used as naive CD8 cells excluded terminally differentiated effector memory CD45RA+ cells. CDR1 is MGHRA, CDR2 YSYEKL, per germline. This CDR3 is built from 16 residues. With V trimmed by 0 bases and J by 6 bases, 5 bases remained unmatched. The assay was immunoSEQ multiplex PCR, and TCRdb's table has in-frame clones only and misses some. The profile covers roughly 1,800,000 clones, with about 95% appearing a single time and approximately 1% taken by the ten largest.

The sample was naive CD8+ T cells sorted from blood. This clonotype originated in a man between 18 and 35 years old in good health. This chain uses TRBV4-1 with TRBJ1-5; TRBD1 agrees at 10 bases. The CDR3 region has the DNA TGCGCCAGCAGCCAAGATAAGGGGACAGGGGCTCAGCCCCAGCATTTT. Translating gives CASSQDKGTGAQPQHF.